This is a list of T cell receptor beta chains from one sample in a study of read filtering for tumor transcriptome and immune sequencing. MiXCR, run by TCRdb on the reads, gives a single entry per CDR3 protein. Found here are tens of thousands of distinct CDR3 sequences, roughly a fifth of them singletons; the top ten hold more than 13%. The sequenced material came from a population of CD138-negative cells sorted from bone marrow. These receptors all come from a donor over 35 with multiple myeloma. Each CDR3 is given with its conserved first and last residue. A D gene is named only where the DNA matches it firmly. Clone sizes are given selectively: once, few, many, or a class where the clone is expanded.

>TRBV10-3|TRBJ2-3|TRBD1|few
CAISPTGTGGRGTDTQYF
TGTGCCATCAGTCCCACCGGGACAGGGGGCCGAGGCACAGATACGCAGTATTTT
>TRBV10-2|TRBJ2-1|-|few
CASSELLNEQFF
TGCGCCAGCAGTGAATTGTTGAATGAGCAGTTCTTC
>TRBV15|TRBJ2-1|-|many
CATSRGEKEQFF
TGTGCCACCAGCAGAGGAGAGAAGGAGCAGTTCTTC
>TRBV5-1|TRBJ2-2|TRBD1|many
CASTPTGLWSGELFF
TGCGCCAGCACCCCGACAGGGCTGTGGTCCGGGGAGCTGTTTTTT
>TRBV6-5|TRBJ2-4|TRBD1|few
CASSRSGQGLDIQYF
TGTGCCAGCAGCCGCAGCGGACAGGGGTTGGACATTCAGTACTTC
>TRBV9|TRBJ2-1|-|few
CASSPNPTRGLNSYNEQSF
TGTGCCAGCAGCCCCAACCCTACGCGGGGACTTAACTCCTACAATGAGCAGTCCTTC
>TRBV5-6|TRBJ2-7|-|few
CASKSRSREQYF
TGTGCCAGCAAATCTAGGTCTCGCGAGCAGTACTTC
>TRBV7-2|TRBJ2-5|-|many
CASSLELGPGETQYF
TGTGCCAGCAGCTTAGAGTTGGGGCCGGGAGAGACCCAGTACTTC
>TRBV11-2|TRBJ2-1|-|many
CASSQNLLFEGNEQFF
TGTGCCAGCAGCCAAAACCTCCTATTCGAGGGTAATGAGCAGTTCTTC
>TRBV12-5|TRBJ2-1|-|many
CASGLVYEQFF
TGTGCTAGTGGTCTGGTCTATGAGCAGTTCTTC
>TRBV7-9|TRBJ1-2|-|few
CASSPLTMEQGRYGYTF
TGTGCCAGCAGCCCCTTGACAATGGAACAGGGAAGATATGGCTACACCTTC
>TRBV15|TRBJ2-1|TRBD2|many
CATSRLAGGLNEQFF
TGTGCCACCAGCAGACTAGCGGGGGGGCTGAATGAGCAGTTCTTC
>TRBV14|TRBJ2-4|-|-
CASSQDSTQRYF
TGTGCCAGCAGCCAAGATAGCACCCAGAGGTACTTC
>TRBV20-1|TRBJ1-1|TRBD1|many
CSASTGTAHTEAFF
TGCAGTGCCAGTACCGGGACAGCCCACACTGAAGCTTTCTTT
>TRBV6-1|TRBJ1-4|-|many
CASNRVVGEKLFF
TGTGCCAGCAACAGGGTGGTTGGTGAAAAACTGTTTTTT
>TRBV28|TRBJ2-7|TRBD1|many
CASGGQVDEQYF
TGTGCCAGCGGAGGACAGGTAGACGAGCAGTACTTC
>TRBV7-2|TRBJ2-1|TRBD2|many
CASSRDRTSGSLGNEQFF
TGTGCCAGCAGCCGAGATAGGACTAGCGGGAGTCTAGGCAATGAGCAGTTCTTC